This is a list of T cell receptor beta chains from one sample in a study of T cell responses to AZD1222 COVID-19 vaccine. Produced via immunoSEQ multiplex PCR; TCRdb's table is partial and in-frame only. The sample has around 160,000 clones; approximately 94% are singletons. The sample here was peripheral blood, taken 28 days after the second AZD1222 dose. The origin of the receptors is an adult who received the AZD1222 COVID-19 vaccine. Each CDR3 is given with its conserved first and last residue. The D gene is left open where the match is weak. The listing skips clone size in some rows; elsewhere it reads once, few, many or a size class.

J,D,V,size,CDR3,DNA
TRBJ2-1,TRBD2,TRBV10-1,.,CASSTTSGSDNEQFF,TGCGCCAGCAGCACCACTAGCGGGAGCGACAATGAGCAGTTCTTC
TRBJ2-7,.,TRBV10-1,.,CASSESPDYEQYF,TGCGCCAGCAGTGAGTCTCCCGATTACGAGCAGTACTTC
TRBJ2-5,.,TRBV5-1,.,CASSWQGDRETQYF,TGCGCCAGCAGCTGGCAGGGCGATAGGGAGACCCAGTACTTC
TRBJ2-7,.,TRBV2,.,CASSPGRGAYEQYF,TGTGCCAGCAGTCCGGGCCGAGGAGCTTACGAGCAGTACTTC
TRBJ2-7,.,TRBV7-2,.,CASSFNLGPSEQYF,TGTGCCAGCAGCTTTAATTTGGGCCCGAGCGAGCAGTACTTC
TRBJ1-5,TRBD1,TRBV24-1,.,CATMRDRVGQPQHF,TGTGCCACCATGAGGGACAGGGTCGGGCAGCCCCAGCATTTT
TRBJ1-6,.,TRBV4-3,.,CASSQGLRELDSPLHF,TGCGCCAGCAGCCAAGGCCTCAGGGAGTTGGATTCACCCCTCCACTTT
TRBJ2-1,TRBD2,TRBV9,.,CASSVGTSGSKEQFF,TGTGCCAGCAGCGTAGGGACTAGCGGGAGTAAAGAGCAGTTCTTC
TRBJ2-1,.,TRBV2,once,CASSVDFSYNEQFF,TGTGCCAGCAGTGTGGACTTCTCCTACAATGAGCAGTTCTTC
TRBJ1-1,.,TRBV28,.,CASSSMYTEAFF,TGTGCCAGCAGTTCAATGTACACTGAAGCTTTCTTT
TRBJ2-4,.,TRBV6-2/TRBV6-3,.,CASSYTGPLWKYF,TGTGCCAGCAGTTATACCGGGCCCCTTTGGAAGTACTTC
TRBJ1-1,.,TRBV2,.,CASSLRIGTEAFF,TGTGCCAGCTCCCTTCGGATCGGCACTGAAGCTTTCTTT
TRBJ2-7,.,TRBV6-2/TRBV6-3,.,CASSYSRGYEQYF,TGTGCCAGCAGTTACTCTCGCGGCTACGAGCAGTACTTC
TRBJ2-1,.,TRBV6-4,.,CASSEGAAGEQFF,TGTGCCAGCAGTGAAGGTGCCGCGGGGGAGCAGTTCTTC
TRBJ2-7,TRBD2,TRBV30,.,CAWAGGGVGYEQYF,TGTGCCTGGGCTGGGGGGGGAGTCGGCTACGAGCAGTACTTC
TRBJ2-5,.,TRBV7-9,.,CASSGSSETQYF,TGTGCCAGCAGCGGGTCCTCAGAGACCCAGTACTTC
TRBJ1-1,.,TRBV19,.,CASSIWQGLFF,TGTGCCAGTAGTATCTGGCAGGGTCTCTTCTTT
TRBJ1-1,TRBD1,TRBV19,.,CASRMVDEGAGNTEAFF,TGTGCCAGCAGGATGGTCGATGAGGGGGCTGGGAACACTGAAGCTTTCTTT
TRBJ2-3,.,TRBV11-2,.,CASRQLQGSSTDTQYF,TGTGCCAGCAGACAACTACAGGGTTCTAGCACAGATACGCAGTATTTT
TRBJ1-1,TRBD1,TRBV7-3,.,CASSRCPGTGDSDTEAFF,TGTGCCAGCAGCCGGTGCCCGGGGACAGGGGATTCGGACACTGAAGCTTTCTTT
TRBJ2-2,.,TRBV6-5,.,CASSYSFTGELFF,TGTGCCAGCAGTTACTCATTCACCGGGGAGCTGTTTTTT
TRBJ2-1,TRBD2,TRBV9,.,CASSASSSGIVNEQFF,TGTGCCAGCAGCGCGAGCTCTAGCGGGATTGTCAATGAGCAGTTCTTC
TRBJ1-1,.,TRBV19,few,CASSSGSLTEAFF,TGTGCCAGTAGTTCCGGGTCTCTGACTGAAGCTTTCTTT
TRBJ1-1,.,TRBV3-1/TRBV3-2,.,CASSHPGPGTEAFF,TGTGCCAGCAGCCACCCTGGCCCGGGGACTGAAGCTTTCTTT
TRBJ2-7,.,TRBV5-4,few,CASSPEGYEQYF,TGTGCCAGCAGCCCTGAGGGGTACGAGCAGTACTTC
TRBJ1-2,.,TRBV21-1,.,CASSKVCNGLRLNYGYTF,TGTGCCAGCAGCAAAGTCTGTAATGGGCTACGACTTAACTATGGCTACACCTTC
TRBJ2-2,.,TRBV6-5,few,CASSWDFSLNTGELFF,TGTGCCAGCAGTTGGGACTTCAGCCTGAACACCGGGGAGCTGTTTTTT
TRBJ2-2,TRBD1,TRBV5-4,.,CASSFGQGVNSGELFF,TGTGCCAGCAGCTTCGGACAGGGAGTGAACAGCGGGGAGCTGTTTTTT
TRBJ2-4,.,TRBV5-8,once,CASSPRGPPAQYF,TGTGCCAGCAGCCCCCGGGGACCCCCGGCTCAGTACTTC
TRBJ2-7,TRBD2,TRBV19,once,CASSRDRGTSGRSFEQYF,TGTGCCAGTAGCCGGGACAGGGGGACTAGCGGGAGATCATTCGAGCAGTACTTC
TRBJ2-1,.,TRBV27,.,CATLFWGCLNEQFF,TGTGCCACCCTATTCTGGGGTTGCCTCAATGAGCAGTTCTTC
TRBJ2-1,TRBD2,TRBV6-2/TRBV6-3,.,CASSYRLAGGKNEQFF,TGTGCCAGCAGTTACAGACTAGCGGGAGGGAAAAATGAGCAGTTCTTC
TRBJ2-1,.,TRBV6-4,.,CASSDGSGYNEQFF,TGTGCCAGCAGTGACGGGTCAGGTTACAATGAGCAGTTCTTC
TRBJ1-1,.,TRBV10-3,.,CAISESPPGIEAFF,TGTGCCATCAGTGAGTCCCCACCGGGCATTGAAGCTTTCTTT
TRBJ2-3,.,TRBV27,once,CASSFRGETDTQYF,TGTGCCAGCAGTTTTAGAGGGGAGACAGATACGCAGTATTTT
TRBJ2-1,TRBD2,TRBV18,.,CASSPRQREAGNEQFF,TGTGCCAGCTCACCACGTCAACGGGAGGCCGGCAATGAGCAGTTCTTC
TRBJ2-7,.,TRBV19,.,CASSIGWGEQYF,TGTGCCAGTAGTATCGGATGGGGTGAGCAGTACTTC
TRBJ2-1,TRBD2,TRBV30,.,CAWSPLAGVGNEQFF,TGTGCCTGGTCCCCTCTCGCGGGAGTAGGGAATGAGCAGTTCTTC
TRBJ2-3,.,TRBV6-1,.,CASSEGWQGTDTQYF,TGTGCCAGCAGTGAAGGTTGGCAGGGAACAGATACGCAGTATTTT
TRBJ1-3,TRBD1,TRBV5-5,.,CASSPDRAGNTIYF,TGTGCCAGCAGCCCGGACAGGGCTGGAAACACCATATATTTT
TRBJ2-7,.,TRBV2,.,CASSENEAGIKYF,TGTGCCAGCAGTGAGAATGAGGCGGGTATTAAGTACTTC
TRBJ1-2,TRBD1,TRBV28,few,CASTFGDSYGYTF,TGTGCCAGCACGTTTGGGGACAGCTATGGCTACACCTTC
TRBJ2-7,.,TRBV5-1,.,CASSWRDSSAEQYF,TGCGCCAGCAGCTGGAGGGACAGCTCTGCTGAGCAGTACTTC
TRBJ1-1,.,TRBV15,.,CATSREVGSGTEAFF,TGTGCCACCAGCAGAGAGGTCGGGAGTGGGACTGAAGCTTTCTTT
TRBJ2-1,.,TRBV24-1,.,CATSPQGGAYNEQFF,TGTGCCACCAGTCCTCAGGGGGGCGCCTACAATGAGCAGTTCTTC
TRBJ1-1,.,TRBV5-1,.,CASSATGFGEAFF,TGCGCCAGCAGCGCGACAGGTTTTGGGGAAGCTTTCTTT
TRBJ2-1,.,TRBV19,.,CASSPRLVNEQFF,TGTGCCAGTAGTCCTCGACTAGTTAATGAGCAGTTCTTC
TRBJ1-5,TRBD1,TRBV5-8,.,CASSLGTGVRNQPQHF,TGTGCCAGCAGCTTAGGGACAGGGGTACGCAATCAGCCCCAGCATTTT
TRBJ2-7,.,TRBV7-9,.,CASSSRDIYEQYF,TGTGCCAGCAGCTCCCGGGACATCTACGAGCAGTACTTC
TRBJ1-1,.,TRBV5-5,.,CASSRGPQGSGTEAFF,TGTGCCAGCAGCCGCGGGCCACAAGGGTCGGGCACTGAAGCTTTCTTT
TRBJ2-1,TRBD2,TRBV6-5,.,CASSSTGLAGGEQFF,TGTGCCAGCAGTTCGACGGGCCTAGCGGGAGGCGAGCAGTTCTTC
TRBJ1-2,TRBD1,TRBV6-2/TRBV6-3,.,CASSRGTASNYGYTF,TGTGCCAGCAGTCGCGGGACAGCGAGTAACTATGGCTACACCTTC